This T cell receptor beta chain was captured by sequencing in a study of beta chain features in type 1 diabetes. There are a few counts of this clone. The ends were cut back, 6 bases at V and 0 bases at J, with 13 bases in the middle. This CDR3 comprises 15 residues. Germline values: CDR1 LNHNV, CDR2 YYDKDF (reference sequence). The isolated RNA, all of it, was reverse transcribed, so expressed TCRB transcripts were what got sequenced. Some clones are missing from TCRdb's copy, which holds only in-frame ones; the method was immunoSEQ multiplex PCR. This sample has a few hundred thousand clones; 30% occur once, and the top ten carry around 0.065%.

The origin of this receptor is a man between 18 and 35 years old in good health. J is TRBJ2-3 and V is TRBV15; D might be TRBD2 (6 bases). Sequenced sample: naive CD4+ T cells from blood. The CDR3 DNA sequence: TGTGCCACCAGAGAATTAGGAGGGAGCACAGATACGCAGTATTTT. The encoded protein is CATRELGGSTDTQYF.